Reported below is one TCR beta chain. Its matching antigen is unknown. The sample is drawn from a study of post-analysis software for immune sequencing data. On the study more broadly: Patients with relapsing-remitting, secondary progressive and progressive-relapsing multiple sclerosis courses were all represented. Study results and caveats: Those with multiple sclerosis, the patient group, showed significantly lower normalized Chao1 diversity than controls. A handful of TRBV segments were more frequent in patients than controls; TRBV5-6, TRBV5-1 and TRBV20-1 belonged to this group.

Sequencing libraries made from TCR beta cDNA carried unique molecular identifiers. Some 450,000 cDNA molecules were recovered from an input of about 1 to 10 million T cells. TCRdb recomputed calls from the PCR reads with MiXCR, one row per CDR3 protein. The sample lists 450,000 or so distinct CDR3 sequences, less than 45% occurring once. This CDR3 comprises 14 residues. CDR1 and CDR2 (germline): DFQATT, SNEGSKA (reference sequence). The V segment lost 6 bases and the J segment 6 bases; nucleotides outside the gene matches: 9. The gene calls are TRBV20-1 and TRBJ2-1; TRBD1 matches at 9 bases. The source is a girl under 18 with multiple sclerosis. The sample was blood. In nucleotides, the CDR3 is TGCAGTGCCACAGGGGGCGATGGATGCAATGAGCAGTTCTTC. Its translation is CSATGGDGCNEQFF.